This T cell receptor (beta chain) was sequenced for a study of human T cells and chemical hapten exposure. Indicated time point: pre-sensitization, week 0. Specified treatment: therapeutic diphenylcyclopropenone sensitization with weekly scalp DPC. In TCRdb, the RACE reads were re-called with MiXCR into one record per CDR3 protein. This sample carries 240,000 or so distinct CDR3 sequences, about 9% of them seen once, and the ten largest clones take under 2.5%. V lost 2 bases and J lost 1, with 14 bases in between. This CDR3 has 16 residues. The origin of this receptor is a middle-aged woman with alopecia areata. Some clones in this sample may be carry-over from other donors' samples. The chain recombines TRBV12-3 or TRBV12-4 with TRBJ2-5; D is undetermined. The specimen was whole blood, collected in connection with sensitization to the hapten diphenylcyclopropenone (DPC). The CDR3 DNA reads as TGTGCCAGCAGTTTATCCCTGGGCAGGACCCAAGAGACCCAGTACTTC. It yields the protein CASSLSLGRTQETQYF.